These 20 T cell receptor beta chains came from one sample sequenced in a study of T-cell memory formation after mild COVID-19. TCRdb reanalysed the 5' RACE reads using MiXCR and keeps one entry per CDR3 protein. The top ten clones hold about 22% of a sample with approximately 300,000 distinct CDR3 sequences, under 8.5% of them seen once. Material for sequencing was PBMCs or a T cell subset sorted from them (not recorded which). The receptors shown here come from a man between 18 and 35 years old who had mild COVID-19 (a few samples of this study predate the infection). Cell type and time point are not known.

At least ten counts were recorded for this clonotype. V is TRBV11-2 and J is TRBJ2-7; a possible D gene is TRBD1 (6 bases). The CDR3 extends over 13 amino acids. The germline V gene has CDR1 SGHAT and CDR2 FQNNGV. V lost 1 base to trimming and J lost 7 bases, with 11 bases between them. The CDR3 DNA reads as TGTGCCAGCAGCTTAGTTGGGGGCGAAGAGCAGTACGTC. It codes for CASSLVGGEEQYV.

This clonotype was seen a handful of times. The chain is built from TRBV4-3 and TRBJ2-3; D may match TRBD1 or TRBD2 (5 bases each). The germline gives CDR1 LGHNA, CDR2 YSLEER. The CDR3 contains 15 residues. Deletions cut 3 bases from V and 6 bases from J, with 16 bases between. CDR3 nucleotides: TGCGCCAGCAGCCACCAGTCCGGGACGGCTGATACGCAGTATTTT. Its protein product is CASSHQSGTADTQYF.

This clonotype was observed a handful of times. The chain is built from TRBV5-6 and TRBJ2-3; tentatively, D is TRBD2 (6 bases). Trimming took 0 bases from V and 6 from J, leaving 14 bases between them. Germline CDR1 SGHDT, CDR2 YYEEEE. CDR3 length: 15 amino acids. The CDR3 coding sequence is TGTGCCAGCAGCTTGGGGTCAGGGAGGTGGGATACGCAGTATTTT. Its translation is CASSLGSGRWDTQYF.

As concerns this clonotype: It may be a read error: a sequence one base away is much more abundant. V and J are TRBV12-3 or TRBV12-4 and TRBJ2-7; TRBD2 is a possible D gene (6 bases). V was clipped by 4 bases and J by 3 bases, with 10 bases between them. CDR3 length equals 13 residues. This chain's CDR3 is CASSSGLSYEQYF. CDR3 DNA sequence: TGTGCCAGCAGTTCGGGACTGAGCTACGAGCAGTACTTC.

This clonotype was picked up a small number of times. V usage is TRBV4-3 and J usage is TRBJ2-3; no firm D call. The V end lost 1 base, the J end lost 0 bases, and 8 bases lay between the germline ends. Germline CDR1 reads LGHNA; CDR2 reads YSLEER. The CDR3 loop spans 15 amino acids. This chain's CDR3 is CASSQGRMSTDTQYF. The CDR3 bases are TGCGCCAGCAGCCAAGGAAGGATGAGCACAGATACGCAGTATTTT.

The chain links TRBV12-3 or TRBV12-4 to TRBJ1-5, with 7 bases fitting TRBD1. CDR3 size: 14 residues. Trimming at V came to 6 bases and at J to 1 base, leaving 3 bases not matched to a gene. CDR3 DNA sequence: TGTGCCAGCAGGTCCAGGGGGAGCAATCAGCCCCAGCATTTT. It translates to CASRSRGSNQPQHF.

This clonotype was seen a few times. J is TRBJ1-6 and V is TRBV10-3; 9 bases agree with TRBD1. The germline CDR1 and CDR2 sequences are ENHRY and SYGVKD. The CDR3 consists of 14 residues. The junction had 4 bases not matched to a gene; V was cut back by 6 bases and J by 7 bases. CDR3 DNA sequence: TGTGCCATCAGCCGGACAGGGGAGAATTCACCCCTCCACTTT. It is translated as CAISRTGENSPLHF.

This clonotype was recorded many times. The J gene is TRBJ1-1, the V gene TRBV29-1; D is possibly TRBD1 (5 bases). V was cut by 7 bases and J by 3 bases, with 9 bases left in between. Per germline, CDR1 SQVTM and CDR2 ANQGSEA. The CDR3 length is 11 residues. The CDR3 reads CSAGDYTEAFF. CDR3 nucleotide sequence: TGCAGCGCTGGGGACTACACTGAAGCTTTCTTT.

This clonotype was observed a handful of times. The chain has TRBV4-1 and TRBJ2-1; D uncertain. There are 15 residues in the CDR3. Trimming stripped 2 bases from V and 4 bases from J, with 12 bases between. CDR1 is MGHRA, CDR2 YSYEKL, per germline. The CDR3 DNA is TGCGCCAGCAGCCAACTACAGCGCCTTTACAATGAGCAGTTCTTC. Amino acids: CASSQLQRLYNEQFF.

The chain combines TRBV20-1 with TRBJ2-5; D possibly uses TRBD1 or TRBD2 (5 bases each). Trimming left V 6 bases short and J 4 bases short, with 18 bases between. The CDR3 consists of 14 residues. CDR1 is DFQATT, CDR2 SNEGSKA, per germline (reference sequence). The CDR3 nucleotides read TGCAGTGCACCTTATAGGTCGAGGGGAGAGACCCAGTACTTC. As protein: CSAPYRSRGETQYF.

The rearrangement joins TRBV20-1 to TRBJ2-4; D gene unclear. The CDR3 has 15 amino acids. V gave up 3 bases and J gave up 0 bases, with 12 bases separating them. Germline V lookup: CDR1 DFQATT, CDR2 SNEGSKA (reference sequence). CDR3 amino acids: CSASPAYLAKNIQYF. The CDR3 DNA reads TGCAGTGCTAGCCCAGCGTACCTAGCCAAAAACATTCAGTACTTC.

The chain combines TRBV20-1 with TRBJ1-5; 12 bases fit TRBD1. Germline CDR1 and CDR2: DFQATT and SNEGSKA (reference sequence). This CDR3 comprises 15 residues. With V trimmed by 5 bases and J by 8 bases, 10 bases remained unmatched. The CDR3 is CSAVRDRGLGEPQHF. The CDR3 nucleotides are TGCAGTGCTGTACGGGACAGGGGGCTGGGAGAGCCCCAGCATTTT.

The CDR3 DNA reads TGCAGTGCCAAAAGGGACCGCGAGACCCAGTACTTC. This gives the protein CSAKRDRETQYF. This sequence joins TRBV20-1 and TRBJ2-5; D may match TRBD1 or TRBD2 (5 bases each). The V end lost 6 bases, the J end lost 5 bases, and 13 bases lay between the germline ends. This CDR3 has 12 amino acids. Germline V gives CDR1 DFQATT, CDR2 SNEGSKA (reference sequence).

This clonotype was observed a handful of times. The junction departs from the called germline gene at one end, perhaps through a read error. The chain carries TRBV24-1 and TRBJ2-3, with a tentative D call TRBD1 (5 bases). This CDR3 is 9 amino acids long. CDR1 KGHDR and CDR2 SFDVKD come from the germline V gene. CDR3 loop: CAIGDMQYF. For the CDR3, the DNA is TGTGCGATAGGGGATATGCAGTATTTT.

This clonotype was detected only a few times. J is TRBJ2-6 and V is TRBV12-3 or TRBV12-4, with D perhaps matching TRBD1 or TRBD2 (5 bases each). The germline V and J ends were trimmed by 2 bases and 3 bases, with 8 bases remaining between them. The length of the CDR3 is 15 residues. In DNA form, the CDR3 reads TGTGCCAGCAGTTTACCGGGGCGTGGGGCCAACGTCCTGACTTTC. Amino acids: CASSLPGRGANVLTF.

This clonotype appeared a few times. The genes are TRBV5-5 and TRBJ2-7, with 8 bases that match TRBD1. V lost 4 bases to trimming and J lost 4 bases; unmatched junction nucleotides: 4. CDR3 size: 13 residues. The V gene's germline CDR1 is SGHKS and CDR2 YYEKEE (reference sequence). The CDR3 DNA sequence: TGTGCCAGCAGCCGGGACAGGCTTTACGAGCAGTACTTC. As protein: CASSRDRLYEQYF.

The genes are TRBV27 and TRBJ2-5, with TRBD2 identical over 11 bases. Germline V lookup: CDR1 MNHEY, CDR2 SMNVEV (reference sequence). The CDR3 is made up of 16 amino acids. Trimming took 5 bases from V and 2 from J; bases not matched to a gene: 7. The CDR3 protein is CASSPRLAGSQETQYF. The CDR3 nucleotides are TGTGCCAGCAGTCCGAGACTAGCGGGGTCGCAAGAGACCCAGTACTTC.

This chain uses TRBV20-1 with TRBJ1-5; 7 positions match TRBD1. V shed 6 bases and J 2 bases; nucleotides not matched to a gene: 10. Germline lookup yields CDR1 DFQATT and CDR2 SNEGSKA (reference sequence). This CDR3 has 15 residues. The CDR3 sequence: CSAHLTGNGNQPQHF. The CDR3 coding sequence is TGCAGTGCACACCTGACAGGGAATGGCAATCAGCCCCAGCATTTT.

Only a few counts were recorded for this clonotype. The chain couples TRBV28 to TRBJ2-7; tentative D call: TRBD1 (5 bases). The CDR3 covers 12 residues. Germline loops: CDR1 MDHEN, CDR2 SYDVKM. The V end was cut by 6 bases, the J end by 3 bases, with 9 bases between. The CDR3, as DNA: TGTGCCAGCAGCCTGGACAACTACGAGCAGTACGTC. It codes for CASSLDNYEQYV.

This clonotype was counted between two and nine times. J is TRBJ2-5 and V is TRBV10-3; 9 bases map to TRBD2. The CDR3 loop spans 16 amino acids. V gave up 8 bases and J gave up 4 bases; unmatched junction bases: 14. Germline V CDR1 and CDR2: ENHRY, SYGVKD. The CDR3 nucleotides read TGTGCCATCGGAAACCGAGGCGGGGGGGTTGGAGAGACCCAGTACTTC. This translates into CAIGNRGGGVGETQYF.